The rows below give T cell receptor beta chains drawn from one sample of a study of shared clonotypes between healthy human individuals. The protocol was immunoSEQ multiplex PCR, while the TCRdb copy is restricted to in-frame clones and leaves out a portion. The data contain millions of clones, about 92% of them singletons. Sequenced material: naive CD4+ T cells sorted from blood. The receptors come from a man younger than 35 in good health. CDR3s include the opening cysteine and the closing phenylalanine or tryptophan. The D gene is left open where the match is weak. Not all rows give a size; the values are once, few, many and, for expanded clones, a class.

>TRBJ2-7|.|TRBD2|TRBV5-1
CASSLGTPSGRYEQYF
TGCGCCAGCAGCTTGGGGACCCCTAGCGGGAGATACGAGCAGTACTTC
>TRBJ1-1|.|TRBD1|TRBV13
CASSLGRGYTEAFF
TGTGCCAGCAGCTTAGGCAGGGGGTACACTGAAGCTTTCTTT
>TRBJ1-3|.|.|TRBV19
CASSMLETQGNTIYF
TGTGCCAGTAGTATGTTGGAGACGCAAGGAAACACCATATATTTT
>TRBJ2-1|.|TRBD2|TRBV6-1
CASSENLAGRPYNEQFF
TGTGCCAGCAGTGAAAACCTAGCGGGGAGGCCCTACAATGAGCAGTTCTTC
>TRBJ1-2|.|TRBD1|TRBV4-3
CASSQSTGVNYGYTF
TGCGCCAGCAGCCAGTCGACAGGGGTGAACTATGGCTACACCTTC
>TRBJ2-5|.|TRBD1|TRBV6-5
CASSYGVQGAETQYF
TGTGCCAGCAGTTATGGAGTACAGGGGGCAGAGACCCAGTACTTC
>TRBJ2-5|.|.|TRBV29-1
CRSRSLETQYF
TGCAGGTCCAGATCCCTAGAGACCCAGTACTTC
>TRBJ2-5|.|.|TRBV9
CASSVLGRGAQETQYF
TGTGCCAGCAGCGTGCTCGGGAGAGGGGCGCAAGAGACCCAGTACTTC
>TRBJ1-3|.|.|TRBV5-1
CASSSLGTASGNTIYF
TGCGCCAGCAGCTCGCTCGGGACGGCCTCTGGAAACACCATATATTTT
>TRBJ2-7|few|.|TRBV4-1
CASSQDGVQGTYEQYF
TGCGCCAGCAGCCAAGATGGGGTACAGGGCACCTACGAGCAGTACTTC
>TRBJ1-2|.|TRBD1|TRBV2
CASGGQGVEGYTF
TGTGCCAGCGGGGGACAGGGGGTGGAAGGCTACACCTTC
>TRBJ2-3|.|.|TRBV2
CASSPQRDTQYF
TGTGCCAGCAGTCCACAGAGGGATACGCAGTATTTT
>TRBJ2-7|.|.|TRBV7-2
CASSLATRTAAVEQYF
TGTGCCAGCAGCTTAGCGACCCGGACTGCCGCAGTCGAGCAGTACTTC
>TRBJ2-7|.|.|TRBV11-3
CASSSTNGNEQYF
TGTGCCAGCAGCTCCACTAACGGGAACGAGCAGTACTTC
>TRBJ1-5|.|TRBD1|TRBV5-1
CASSLEAGGKPQHF
TGCGCCAGCAGCTTGGAGGCAGGGGGCAAGCCCCAGCATTTT
>TRBJ2-5|.|.|TRBV18
CASSARVLEETQYF
TGTGCCAGCTCAGCACGGGTCCTGGAAGAGACCCAGTACTTC
>TRBJ2-3|.|TRBD1|TRBV10-3
CAISESGQGADTQYF
TGTGCCATCAGTGAGTCAGGGCAGGGGGCAGATACGCAGTATTTT
>TRBJ1-1|.|.|TRBV18
CASSPGFAGTEAFF
TGTGCCAGCTCACCGGGGTTTGCGGGAACTGAAGCTTTCTTT
>TRBJ2-7|.|.|TRBV20-1
CSANRGGEQYF
TGCAGTGCTAATCGCGGCGGCGAGCAGTACTTC
>TRBJ2-2|.|.|TRBV7-2
CASSLRPGNTGELFF
TGTGCCAGCAGCTTAAGGCCGGGGAACACCGGGGAGCTGTTTTTT
>TRBJ1-1|.|TRBD1|TRBV7-9
CASSPRQGLNTEAFF
TGTGCCAGCAGCCCCCGACAGGGGCTGAACACTGAAGCTTTCTTT
>TRBJ1-5|.|.|TRBV6-1
CASSEEGNQPQHF
TGTGCCAGCAGTGAAGAAGGGAATCAGCCCCAGCATTTT
>TRBJ2-1|.|.|TRBV21-1
CASSKLLHYNEQFF
TGTGCCAGCAGCAAATTACTCCACTACAATGAGCAGTTCTTC
>TRBJ1-2|.|.|TRBV6-6
CASCQDSDYGYTF
TGTGCCAGCTGCCAGGACAGTGACTATGGCTACACCTTC
>TRBJ2-5|.|.|TRBV4-1
CASSQVDSRRFQETQYF
TGCGCCAGCAGCCAAGTGGATTCCAGGCGATTCCAAGAGACCCAGTACTTC
>TRBJ1-4|.|.|TRBV30
CAWSPWGYNEKLFF
TGTGCCTGGAGTCCGTGGGGTTATAATGAAAAACTGTTTTTT
>TRBJ1-4|.|.|TRBV7-9
CASSSTEKLFF
TGTGCCAGCAGCTCGACCGAAAAACTGTTTTTT
>TRBJ1-6|few|.|TRBV10-3
CAISPGVSSPLHF
TGTGCCATCAGTCCAGGGGTTTCCTCACCCCTCCACTTT
>TRBJ1-5|.|.|TRBV2
CASSGRINQPQHF
TGTGCCAGCAGTGGACGGATCAATCAGCCCCAGCATTTT
>TRBJ2-2|.|TRBD2|TRBV2
CASGVDGGAVGELFF
TGTGCCAGCGGAGTGGACGGGGGGGCGGTCGGGGAGCTGTTTTTT
>TRBJ2-2|.|.|TRBV9
CASSVEGTGELFF
TGTGCCAGCAGCGTAGAGGGAACCGGGGAGCTGTTTTTT
>TRBJ2-7|.|.|TRBV27
CASSGHRFPYEQYF
TGTGCCAGCAGTGGTCACAGGTTTCCCTACGAGCAGTACTTC
>TRBJ2-3|.|.|TRBV4-2
CASSQVQDTQYF
TGTGCCAGCAGCCAAGTCCAAGATACGCAGTATTTT
>TRBJ2-5|.|.|TRBV7-6
CASSQGGETQYF
TGTGCCAGCAGCCAGGGAGGAGAGACCCAGTACTTC
>TRBJ1-5|.|TRBD1|TRBV10-3
CAIWGGQGPGQPQHF
TGTGCCATCTGGGGGGGACAGGGGCCAGGTCAGCCCCAGCATTTT
>TRBJ1-2|.|TRBD1|TRBV7-2
CASSLAGQGNYGYTF
TGTGCCAGCAGCTTAGCCGGACAGGGGAACTATGGCTACACCTTC
>TRBJ1-2|.|TRBD1|TRBV28
CASSLSGTGGGYTF
TGTGCCAGCAGTTTATCGGGGACAGGTGGTGGCTACACCTTC
>TRBJ2-7|.|TRBD1|TRBV10-3
CAISEPPGQGARGSYEQYF
TGTGCTATCAGTGAGCCACCGGGACAGGGGGCAAGGGGATCCTACGAGCAGTACTTC
>TRBJ2-3|.|TRBD2|TRBV11-1
CASSPLQFGGWDTQYF
TGTGCCAGCAGCCCGCTTCAATTCGGGGGGTGGGATACGCAGTATTTT
>TRBJ2-2|.|.|TRBV29-1
CSVAVLAGPTGELFF
TGCAGCGTTGCCGTTTTGGCAGGGCCCACCGGGGAGCTGTTTTTT
>TRBJ2-2|.|TRBD1|TRBV19
CASRDRMNTGELFF
TGTGCCTCCCGGGACAGGATGAACACCGGGGAGCTGTTTTTT
>TRBJ2-1|.|TRBD2|TRBV9
CASSVGAGLAGKTDNEQFF
TGTGCCAGCAGCGTAGGTGCGGGCCTAGCGGGAAAAACAGACAATGAGCAGTTCTTC